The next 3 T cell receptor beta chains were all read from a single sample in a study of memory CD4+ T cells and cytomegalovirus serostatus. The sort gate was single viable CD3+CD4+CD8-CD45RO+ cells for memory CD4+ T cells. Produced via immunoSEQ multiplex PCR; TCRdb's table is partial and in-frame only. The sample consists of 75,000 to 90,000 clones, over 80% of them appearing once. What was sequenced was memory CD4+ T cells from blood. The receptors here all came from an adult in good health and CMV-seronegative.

The CDR3 DNA sequence: TGTGCCAGCAGCGGCCCGGGACAGCATTCTGGAAACACCATATATTTT. Its translation: CASSGPGQHSGNTIYF. The chain employs TRBV5-6 and TRBJ1-3; 7 bases line up with TRBD1. Trimming at V came to 4 bases and at J to 1 base, leaving 8 bases not matched to a gene. CDR3 length: 16 residues. Germline V gene sequence: CDR1 SGHDT, CDR2 YYEEEE.

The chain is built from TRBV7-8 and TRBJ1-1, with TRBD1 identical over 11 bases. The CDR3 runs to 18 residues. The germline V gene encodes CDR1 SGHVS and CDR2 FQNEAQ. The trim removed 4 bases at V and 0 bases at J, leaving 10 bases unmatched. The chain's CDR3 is CASSSGQGARGMNTEAFF. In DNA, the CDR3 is TGTGCCAGCAGCTCCGGACAGGGGGCGCGAGGCATGAACACTGAAGCTTTCTTT.

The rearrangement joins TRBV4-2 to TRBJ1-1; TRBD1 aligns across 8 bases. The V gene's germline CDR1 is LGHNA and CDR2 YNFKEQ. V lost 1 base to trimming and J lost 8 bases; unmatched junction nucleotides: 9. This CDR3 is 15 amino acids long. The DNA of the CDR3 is TGTGCCAGCAGCCAAGCCTACGACAGGGGCGCCGAAGCTTTCTTT. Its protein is CASSQAYDRGAEAFF.